This T cell receptor (beta chain) stems from a study of Ad26.COV2.S vaccination and SARS-CoV-2 variants (dated by TCRdb to about 2021). The study in broad terms: Vaccine-arm donors came from COV1001, a multicentre, randomized, double-blind, placebo-controlled phase I-IIa trial of Ad26.COV2.S in healthy adults. A total of about 30 samples were included in the TCR-sequenced set, comprising around 19 Ad26.COV2.S vaccine recipients, 5 placebo recipients and 8 SARS-CoV-2 convalescent individuals. Investigators did not know the trial group allocation while performing experiments and assessing outcomes. TCRbeta repertoire sequencing was used to assess the specificity and breadth of SARS-CoV-2-reactive T cell receptors after Ad26.COV2.S vaccination. Trial participants were randomized into five groups of five, in which low-dose or high-dose Ad26.COV2.S was given once or twice, or placebo was given on both occasions. Ad26.COV2.S was administered intramuscularly at a dose of 5x10^10 or 1x10^11 viral particles, either as one shot or as two shots given 56 days apart. Study-wide findings and limitations: The study lacked the statistical power to compare responses across vaccine doses or regimens. After vaccination, substantial breadth of spike-specific CD8+ and CD4+ T cell responses was reported. Comparable non-spike TCR breadth was observed between vaccine and placebo recipients, consistent with only spike being contained in the vaccine. The authors noted that total T cell responses may have been underestimated by the TCR breadth and depth analyses. Ad26.COV2.S recipients had higher spike-specific TCR breadth than placebo recipients (P = 0.0014).

Spanning cysteine to phenylalanine, the CDR3 consists of 13 amino acids. The retained sequence is limited to the CDR3, 39 bases, with the frame set at the first base. Per the germline V gene (reference sequence), MNHEY is the CDR1 and SMNVEV is the CDR2. Trimming leaves V shorter by 6 bases and J shorter by 4 bases, with the junction holding 5 bases beyond the gene matches. The immunoSEQ Assay was the method used to sequence TCRbeta CDR3 regions. After extraction, genomic DNA underwent amplification by bias-controlled multiplex PCR, followed by high-throughput sequencing. As for the authors' bioinformatics: To quantify the absolute abundance of every unique TCRbeta CDR3 region, sequences were collapsed and filtered. Usable DNA was measured by amplifying reference genes present in all nucleated cells, and TCRbeta template counts were normalized to that usable DNA to estimate T cell fraction. Repertoire TCRs were annotated as SARS-CoV-2-specific by exact matching of V gene, CDR3 amino acid sequence and J gene to a known reactive TCR set. The reference SARS-CoV-2 TCR set was obtained from MIRA and was filtered for enrichment in COVID-19-positive ImmuneCODE repertoires, whereby public or cross-reactive TCRs were removed. Based on the MIRA antigens, annotated TCRs were further analysed at the level of specific ORF or position within ORF. Breadth was defined as annotated unique rearrangements over total unique productive rearrangements; depth was the summed frequency of those rearrangements. TCR breadth was compared between groups using two-sided Wilcoxon rank-sum tests. TCRdb mirrors the immuneACCESS table, restricted to in-frame sequences. Some clones are absent from its copies; in checked studies, under half trace to an unresolved V gene, and the reason for the others is unknown. V, J and clone size are taken as reported in that table, and D and trimming were inferred from the DNA itself. The sample includes about half a million clones, with about 88% observed a single time. The ten largest clonotypes hold more than 1.5% of the sample.

Regarding this clone: The target of this receptor is not known. Within one base of it there is no much larger clone, and no base qualities were kept.

The sample's treatment or condition label, in plain terms: approximately 18 received Ad26.COV2.S at low or high dose, single or two shots; about five received placebo; per-sample allocation not given. Repertoires of vaccine and placebo recipients were sequenced from samples taken on day 63 after the first injection. Between 29 July and 7 August 2020, Cohort 1b enrolled some 25 adults aged 18-55 years at one site in Boston, USA. Ad26.COV2.S was a replication-incompetent adenovirus type 26 vector that expressed a prefusion-stabilized SARS-CoV-2 spike protein derived from the original Wuhan strain. The V and J genes are TRBV27 and TRBJ1-2; the junction holds 7 bases that match TRBD1. The sequenced sample was peripheral blood, obtained in a trial of Ad26.COV2.S vaccine versus placebo. The TCR was taken from a person between 18 and 59 years old who received the Ad26.COV2.S COVID-19 vaccine or a placebo. The CDR3 region: CASRPTGTYGYTF. The bases read TGTGCCAGCAGACCGACAGGGACCTATGGCTACACCTTC.